These T cell receptor beta chains were read from a single sample in a study of cytomegalovirus exposure and HLA in healthy donors. Data came from immunoSEQ multiplex PCR; TCRdb stores just in-frame clones and leaves some out. The data contain 130,000 or so clones, more than 55% of them seen just once; the ten biggest clones take up 6.5%. Input material: PBMCs. These receptors were taken from a woman aged 55-69 years in good health and CMV-seronegative. The CDR3 runs from the conserved cysteine through the conserved F or W. The order of the fields is J gene, CDR3 length, D gene, clone size, V gene, CDR3 protein, CDR3 DNA. D genes are given only for firm matches. Clone size is not always given. Where it is, it says once, few, many or a class for expanded clones.

>TRBJ2-7|14|TRBD1|-|TRBV5-8
CASSRDRASYEQYF
TGTGCCAGCTCCCGGGACAGGGCCTCCTACGAGCAGTACTTC
>TRBJ1-6|15|-|-|TRBV14
CASSQGQGYNSPLHF
TGTGCCAGCAGCCAAGGGCAGGGCTATAATTCACCCCTCCACTTT
>TRBJ1-2|16|TRBD1|-|TRBV28
CASSLYRTGVNYGYTF
TGTGCCAGCAGTTTATACCGGACAGGGGTTAACTATGGCTACACCTTC
>TRBJ1-2|18|TRBD1|-|TRBV5-1
CASSLVANRDRVNYGYTF
TGCGCCAGCAGCTTGGTGGCGAACCGGGACAGGGTTAACTATGGCTACACCTTC
>TRBJ2-1|13|-|-|TRBV4-3
CASSQDLFGEQFF
TGCGCCAGCAGCCAAGATTTGTTCGGTGAGCAGTTCTTC
>TRBJ2-1|13|-|-|TRBV11-3
CASSLAGVDEQFF
TGTGCCAGCAGCTTAGCAGGTGTCGATGAGCAGTTCTTC
>TRBJ2-7|13|TRBD2|few|TRBV14
CASSQFGGGEQYF
TGTGCCAGCAGCCAATTCGGGGGGGGCGAGCAGTACTTC
>TRBJ2-1|13|TRBD1|-|TRBV9
CASTGQGNNEQFF
TGTGCCAGCACAGGACAGGGAAACAATGAGCAGTTCTTC
>TRBJ2-2|16|TRBD2|few|TRBV5-1
CASSLIAGMGTGELFF
TGCGCCAGCAGCCTTATAGCGGGAATGGGAACCGGGGAGCTGTTTTTT
>TRBJ1-2|13|-|-|TRBV5-1
CASSLVGAPGYTF
TGCGCCAGCAGCTTGGTGGGGGCGCCCGGCTACACCTTC
>TRBJ2-2|16|-|few|TRBV4-3
CASSQDVLANTGELFF
TGCGCCAGCAGCCAAGATGTGCTAGCAAACACCGGGGAGCTGTTTTTT
>TRBJ1-2|17|TRBD1|-|TRBV19
CASSILRQGANGYGYTF
TGTGCCAGTAGTATATTACGACAGGGGGCGAATGGCTATGGCTACACCTTC
>TRBJ1-4|16|TRBD1|-|TRBV7-8
CASSQGQGGTNEKLFF
TGTGCCAGCAGCCAGGGACAGGGAGGTACTAATGAAAAACTGTTTTTT
>TRBJ2-1|15|-|-|TRBV21-1
CAIEANRKIDNEQFF
TGTGCCATCGAAGCCAACAGAAAAATAGACAATGAGCAGTTCTTC
>TRBJ2-1|14|-|-|TRBV5-8
CASSPTSGYNEQFF
TGTGCCAGCAGCCCGACTAGTGGGTACAATGAGCAGTTCTTC
>TRBJ2-1|14|-|-|TRBV25-1
CASSEPSPWAEQFF
TGTGCCAGCAGTGAGCCCTCCCCGTGGGCCGAGCAGTTCTTC
>TRBJ1-5|14|TRBD1|-|TRBV2
CASTPGQGNQPQHF
TGTGCCAGCACCCCGGGACAGGGGAATCAGCCCCAGCATTTT
>TRBJ2-1|18|TRBD2|-|TRBV4-1
CASSQEMGTSGRYNEQFF
TGCGCCAGCAGCCAAGAAATGGGGACTAGCGGTAGGTACAATGAGCAGTTCTTC
>TRBJ2-7|15|-|-|TRBV5-1
CASSLAPGSSYEQYF
TGCGCCAGCAGCTTGGCTCCGGGATCCTCCTACGAGCAGTACTTC
>TRBJ1-1|13|-|few|TRBV10-3
CAISLGMNTEAFF
TGTGCCATCAGCCTCGGGATGAACACTGAAGCTTTCTTT
>TRBJ1-4|15|-|-|TRBV6-1
CASSEPTGLEEKLFF
TGTGCCAGCAGTGAACCTACAGGGTTGGAGGAAAAACTGTTTTTT
>TRBJ1-5|14|-|-|TRBV6-5
CASSYGRGFQPQHF
TGTGCCAGCAGTTATGGGCGGGGTTTTCAGCCCCAGCATTTT
>TRBJ1-2|14|-|few|TRBV2
CASSEGGLGGGYTF
TGTGCCAGCAGTGAAGGAGGGTTGGGTGGTGGCTACACCTTC
>TRBJ2-7|14|TRBD2|-|TRBV5-1
CASSLAASGAEQYF
TGCGCCAGCAGCTTGGCCGCAAGCGGGGCCGAGCAGTACTTC
>TRBJ1-2|18|TRBD1|once|TRBV6-9
CASTHGGLKPGQGNGYTF
TGTGCCAGCACCCACGGAGGCCTCAAACCGGGACAGGGTAATGGCTACACCTTC
>TRBJ2-5|15|TRBD1|few|TRBV5-5
CASNLGTGKGETQYF
TGTGCCAGCAACCTTGGGACAGGGAAAGGAGAGACCCAGTACTTC
>TRBJ2-3|16|TRBD2|few|TRBV6-1
CASNEAGVIGSDTQYF
TGTGCCAGCAATGAAGCGGGAGTAATCGGATCAGATACGCAGTATTTT
>TRBJ1-1|14|TRBD1|few|TRBV7-9
CASSPGQGGTEAFF
TGTGCCAGCAGCCCTGGACAGGGGGGAACTGAAGCTTTCTTT
>TRBJ1-1|14|-|-|TRBV18
CASSSTRGLAEAFF
TGTGCCAGCTCATCCACCAGGGGTCTGGCTGAAGCTTTCTTT
>TRBJ1-1|11|-|few|TRBV5-4
CASSLNTEAFF
TGTGCCAGCAGCCTTAACACTGAAGCTTTCTTT
>TRBJ1-3|15|-|many|TRBV6-6
CASSYSRDSGNTIYF
TGTGCCAGCAGTTATTCCCGGGACTCTGGAAACACCATATATTTT
>TRBJ1-2|14|TRBD1|few|TRBV19
CASSNGQGIYGYTF
TGTGCCAGTAGTAACGGACAGGGGATCTATGGCTACACCTTC
>TRBJ2-1|14|TRBD2|-|TRBV5-6
CASSLEAGANEQFF
TGTGCCAGCAGCTTGGAGGCGGGAGCCAATGAGCAGTTCTTC
>TRBJ2-7|13|-|-|TRBV5-4
CASSLAGTYEQYF
TGTGCCAGCAGCTTGGCGGGGACCTACGAGCAGTACTTC
>TRBJ2-7|15|TRBD1|-|TRBV7-3
CASSLVGQGVYEQYF
TGTGCCAGCAGCTTAGTAGGGCAGGGGGTCTACGAGCAGTACTTC
>TRBJ2-1|14|-|-|TRBV6-5
CASSSGVPYNEQFF
TGTGCCAGCAGTTCGGGGGTCCCCTACAATGAGCAGTTCTTC
>TRBJ1-4|17|TRBD1|once|TRBV5-4
CASSLDGQGARFEKLFF
TGTGCCAGCAGCTTGGACGGACAGGGGGCTCGGTTTGAAAAACTGTTTTTT
>TRBJ2-1|15|-|few|TRBV18
CASSLPGITYNELFF
TGTGCCAGCTCACTGCCCGGGATAACCTACAATGAGCTGTTCTTC
>TRBJ2-5|12|-|-|TRBV29-1
CSVQPRAEAQYF
TGCAGCGTCCAACCTAGGGCGGAGGCCCAGTACTTC
>TRBJ2-1|12|TRBD1|-|TRBV4-1
CASSWDRSEQFF
TGCGCCAGCAGCTGGGACAGGTCTGAGCAGTTCTTC
>TRBJ2-7|17|TRBD2|-|TRBV5-1
CASSRGSLAGEVYEQYF
TGCGCCAGCAGCAGAGGGTCGCTAGCGGGAGAGGTATACGAGCAGTACTTC
>TRBJ1-2|17|TRBD1|-|TRBV11-3
CASSPISSRGRRIGYTF
TGTGCCAGCAGCCCCATCTCTTCCAGGGGGCGCAGAATCGGCTACACCTTC
>TRBJ1-1|11|-|-|TRBV29-1
CSGAGNTEAFF
TGCAGCGGGGCAGGGAACACTGAAGCTTTCTTT
>TRBJ1-1|13|-|-|TRBV7-9
CASSNSNPPEAFF
TGTGCCAGCAGCAACTCTAACCCCCCTGAAGCTTTCTTT
>TRBJ2-2|15|-|few|TRBV6-5
CASSFTGMYTGELFF
TGTGCCAGCAGTTTCACAGGGATGTACACCGGGGAGCTGTTTTTT
>TRBJ1-5|14|-|few|TRBV5-6
CASSPSGRNQPQHF
TGTGCCAGCAGCCCGTCAGGGCGCAATCAGCCCCAGCATTTT
>TRBJ2-7|17|TRBD1|-|TRBV23-1
CASSQGGDRGFFYEQYF
TGCGCCAGCAGTCAAGGCGGCGACAGGGGTTTTTTCTACGAGCAGTACTTC
>TRBJ1-2|14|-|-|TRBV11-2
CASSLLGTQGGYTF
TGTGCCAGCAGCCTTCTGGGCACACAAGGCGGCTACACCTTC
>TRBJ2-7|14|TRBD2|-|TRBV7-2
CASSLRLAGGEQYF
TGTGCCAGCAGCTTAAGACTAGCGGGGGGAGAGCAGTACTTC
>TRBJ2-3|16|TRBD2|-|TRBV5-1
CASRPAGGRGADTQYF
TGCGCCAGCCGGCCTGCTGGCGGGAGGGGCGCAGATACGCAGTATTTT
>TRBJ1-4|14|TRBD1|-|TRBV6-1
CASSDLGQGAELFF
TGTGCCAGCAGTGACTTGGGACAGGGGGCGGAACTGTTTTTT
>TRBJ2-5|15|TRBD2|once|TRBV7-8
CASSLSGGGEETQYF
TGTGCCAGCAGCTTAAGCGGGGGAGGCGAAGAGACCCAGTACTTC
>TRBJ1-2|14|-|-|TRBV2
CASSEAGRVYGYTF
TGTGCCAGCAGTGAAGCGGGGAGGGTTTATGGCTACACCTTC
>TRBJ2-7|15|TRBD2|-|TRBV6-5
CASSLAGPSSYEQYF
TGTGCCAGCAGTCTAGCGGGCCCGAGCTCCTACGAGCAGTACTTC
>TRBJ1-5|15|-|-|TRBV5-1
CASSLVGAGNQPQHF
TGCGCCAGCAGCTTGGTAGGGGCAGGGAATCAGCCCCAGCATTTT